The 19 T cell receptor beta chains in this list originate from one sample, sequenced in a study of shared clonotypes between healthy human individuals. Method: immunoSEQ multiplex PCR; TCRdb's copy keeps in-frame clones and lacks some. The table has over 1.5 million clones, 95% to 99% seen once. Sequencing input: naive CD4+ T cells sorted from blood. Subset here: CD45RA+ positively selected. The receptors were gathered from a man aged 30 to 45 in good health.

The genes are TRBV6-1 and TRBJ1-2, with D possibly being TRBD1 (5 bases). The CDR3 length is 15 residues. The germline V and J ends were trimmed by 7 bases and 0 bases, with 15 bases remaining between them. Germline V gives CDR1 MNHNS, CDR2 SASEGT. The CDR3 region has the DNA TGTGCCAGCACCCCTGGCGGGGCTCCTAACTATGGCTACACCTTC. Translating it yields CASTPGGAPNYGYTF.

The chain recombines TRBV5-1 with TRBJ2-1, with 9 bases aligning to TRBD2. Losses at the gene ends were 6 bases for V and 0 bases for J; bases not matched to a gene: 4. The CDR3 has 15 amino acids. Germline CDR1 reads SGHRS; CDR2 reads YFSETQ. The CDR3 nucleotides are TGCGCCAGCACGACTAGCGGACCCTCCTACAATGAGCAGTTCTTC. It yields the protein CASTTSGPSYNEQFF.

V and J are TRBV19 and TRBJ2-7, with 7 nucleotides matching TRBD2. Per the germline V gene, CDR1 is LNHDA and CDR2 is SQIVND (reference sequence). Trimming at V came to 10 bases and at J to 2 bases, leaving 8 bases not matched to a gene. The CDR3 runs 13 residues. The CDR3 is CAISRGGAYEQYF. The CDR3 DNA is TGTGCCATCAGCCGGGGAGGGGCCTACGAGCAGTACTTC. Supplemented by reference TRBV19 and TRBJ2-7, the full variable domain reads DGGITQSPKYLFRKEGQNVTLSCEQNLNHDAMYWYRQDPGQGLRLIYYSQIVNDFQKGDIAEGYSVSREKKESFPLTVTSAQKNPTAFYLCAISRGGAYEQYFGPGTRLTVT.

This clone has just one count. The gene calls are TRBV7-9 and TRBJ2-6; 9 bases are a match to TRBD1. V lost 5 bases and J lost 2; bases outside the gene matches: 10. The CDR3 has 18 amino acids. CDR1 SEHNR and CDR2 FQNEAQ come from the germline V gene (reference sequence). This chain's CDR3 is CASSTYHRGQAGANVLTF. Written as DNA, the CDR3 is TGTGCCAGCAGCACCTACCACAGGGGGCAGGCTGGGGCCAACGTCCTGACTTTC. The full variable domain, completed using reference TRBV7-9 and TRBJ2-6, is DTGVSQNPRHKITKRGQNVTFRCDPISEHNRLYWYRQTLGQGPEFLTYFQNEAQLEKSRLLSDRFSAERPKGSFSTLEIQRTEQGDSAMYLCASSTYHRGQAGANVLTFGAGSRLTVL.

The chain uses TRBV19 and TRBJ2-1; 13 bases align to TRBD2. V dropped 5 bases and J dropped 8; count of bases not matched to a gene: 9. This CDR3 is built from 16 residues. Germline V gene data show CDR1 as LNHDA and CDR2 as SQIVND (reference sequence). CDR3: CASSRLLAGGADEQFF. CDR3 in DNA: TGTGCCAGTAGTCGCCTACTAGCGGGAGGGGCGGATGAGCAGTTCTTC.

V and J are TRBV28 and TRBJ2-1; D unclear. Germline V gene data show CDR1 as MDHEN and CDR2 as SYDVKM. The CDR3 has 13 residues. Trimming removed 6 bases from V and 5 bases from J, with 11 bases in between. CDR3 sequence: CASSFAGNNEQFF. The CDR3, as DNA: TGTGCCAGCAGCTTCGCCGGTAACAATGAGCAGTTCTTC.

The count of this clone is one. A junction end diverges from the germline sequence, so it may reflect a read error. The rearrangement uses TRBV11-3 and TRBJ2-2; possible D gene TRBD2, 7 bases. The germline V gene has CDR1 SGHNT and CDR2 YENEEA. This CDR3 spans 14 amino acids. CDR3 in DNA: TGTGCCAGCTGCCGGGGGGCGAATACCGGGGAGCTGTTTTTT. The encoded protein is CASCRGANTGELFF.

The chain uses TRBV5-1 and TRBJ2-7; D possibly uses TRBD1 or TRBD2 (5 bases each). CDR3 length: 15 residues. Germline V gene data show CDR1 as SGHRS and CDR2 as YFSETQ. Trimming stripped 8 bases from V and 1 base from J, with 19 bases between. The CDR3 reads CASRTGPPSSYEQYF. For the CDR3, the DNA is TGCGCCAGTCGAACGGGGCCTCCCTCTTCCTACGAGCAGTACTTC.

The rearrangement joins TRBV11-3 to TRBJ2-1; 12 nucleotides line up with TRBD2. Looked up from germline, CDR1 is SGHNT and CDR2 is YENEEA. The CDR3 loop spans 16 amino acids. V gave up 4 bases and J gave up 2 bases; unmatched junction bases: 3. CDR3 DNA: TGTGCCAGCAGCTACCGACTAGCGGGAGCCTACAATGAGCAGTTCTTC. Amino acids: CASSYRLAGAYNEQFF. Using reference TRBV11-3 and TRBJ2-1 for the parts outside the CDR3, the full variable domain is EAGVVQSPRYKIIEKKQPVAFWCNPISGHNTLYWYLQNLGQGPELLIRYENEEAVDDSQLPKDRFSAERLKGVDSTLKIQPAELGDSAVYLCASSYRLAGAYNEQFFGPGTRLTVL.

The rearrangement joins TRBV29-1 to TRBJ2-3; D not resolved. Deletions cut 3 bases from V and 3 bases from J, with 7 bases between. Germline CDR1 and CDR2: SQVTM and ANQGSEA. This CDR3 has 12 amino acids. As DNA, the CDR3 is TGCAGCGTTGACAGTAATACAGATACGCAGTATTTT. It codes for CSVDSNTDTQYF.

The chain recombines TRBV11-3 with TRBJ2-7; 7 bases fit TRBD2. Germline trimming cut 5 bases from V and 5 bases from J; bases unmatched to any gene: 9. The germline V gene encodes CDR1 SGHNT and CDR2 YENEEA. CDR3 length: 14 amino acids. The CDR3 protein is CASSPGLGSDEQYF. For the CDR3, the DNA is TGTGCCAGCAGCCCCGGACTAGGATCCGACGAGCAGTACTTC.

The chain carries TRBV4-1 and TRBJ1-3; D unresolved. The CDR3 is 19 amino acids. The V gene lost 4 bases and the J gene lost 0 bases, with 22 bases spanning the gap. Per germline, CDR1 MGHRA and CDR2 YSYEKL. The CDR3 DNA follows: TGCGCCAGCAGCCGGGAGTTTGTTCCTATGGGTTTCTCTGGAAACACCATATATTTT. Translation: CASSREFVPMGFSGNTIYF.

The chain links TRBV28 to TRBJ2-7; D tentatively fits TRBD1 or TRBD2 (6 bases each). The CDR3 is 15 residues long. The germline V gene encodes CDR1 MDHEN and CDR2 SYDVKM. Trimming removed 5 bases at V and 3 bases at J, with 17 bases between. CDR3 sequence reads: CASSNGGRHYYEQYF. CDR3 sequence (DNA): TGTGCCAGCAGTAATGGGGGGCGCCACTACTACGAGCAGTACTTC.

The chain has TRBV5-4 and TRBJ2-5, with 12 bases lining up with TRBD2. This CDR3 contains 15 residues. Unmatched junction bases numbered 5, after V lost 3 bases and J lost 5 bases. CDR1 SGHNT and CDR2 YYREEE come from the germline V gene (reference sequence). The CDR3 is CASSSGLAGPETQYF. Here the CDR3 DNA reads TGTGCCAGCAGCTCTGGACTAGCGGGACCTGAGACCCAGTACTTC.

This chain uses TRBV5-4 with TRBJ2-7, with unresolved D. The ends were cut back, 0 bases at V and 5 bases at J, with 9 bases in the middle. The CDR3 loop spans 13 amino acids. Germline values: CDR1 SGHNT, CDR2 YYREEE (reference sequence). The CDR3 spells CASSLAFGNEQYF. The CDR3 bases are TGTGCCAGCAGCTTGGCCTTTGGGAACGAGCAGTACTTC.

This sequence joins TRBV2 and TRBJ2-1; TRBD1 agrees at 7 bases. The germline gives CDR1 SNHLY, CDR2 FYNNEI. This CDR3 has 12 amino acids. V shed 7 bases, J shed 5 bases, and the junction held 2 bases outside the gene matches. DNA of the CDR3: TGTGCCAGCACAGGGGGTAACAATGAGCAGTTCTTC. Its protein product is CASTGGNNEQFF.

This clone came up once. The chain employs TRBV28 and TRBJ2-1; TRBD1 might be the D (5 bases). Germline-derived CDR1 and CDR2 are MDHEN and SYDVKM. With 6 bases removed from V and 0 bases from J, the gap between germline ends came to 12 bases. CDR3 length: 15 residues. In DNA form, the CDR3 reads TGTGCCAGCAGGGAAACAGGAAGCTCCTACAATGAGCAGTTCTTC. As protein: CASRETGSSYNEQFF.

The chain is built from TRBV28 and TRBJ2-7; no definite D call. In germline, CDR1 is MDHEN, CDR2 SYDVKM. There are 15 residues in the CDR3. V was shortened by 3 bases and J by 3 bases, with 15 bases between the two germline ends. The CDR3 reads CASSFGAVKIYEQYF. The CDR3 DNA follows: TGTGCCAGCAGTTTTGGCGCGGTAAAGATCTACGAGCAGTACTTC.

The chain links TRBV7-9 to TRBJ2-7; 10 bases line up with TRBD2. J lost 5 bases, V lost 5 bases, and 6 bases had no gene match. The CDR3 covers 14 residues. The germline CDR1 and CDR2 sequences are SEHNR and FQNEAQ (reference sequence). The DNA for the CDR3 is TGTGCCAGCAGCCCGGTAGCGGGAGGCCACGAGCAGTACTTC. It encodes CASSPVAGGHEQYF.